One sample yielded the 16 T cell receptor beta chains listed below, sequenced in a study of cytomegalovirus exposure and HLA in healthy donors. 60 Vbeta and 13 Jbeta primers were used in PCR. Only in-frame clones appear in the TCRdb table, and some are missing; sequencing was by immunoSEQ multiplex PCR. Among 95,000 to 150,000 clones listed, more than 70% were seen once. Sequenced: PBMCs. These receptors were obtained from a man in his thirties or forties in good health and CMV-seronegative.

The chain employs TRBV27 and TRBJ2-5; 7 positions match TRBD1. CDR1 is MNHEY, CDR2 SMNVEV, per germline (reference sequence). After removal of 6 bases from V and 1 base from J, the junction contained 2 bases not matched to a gene. This CDR3 has 13 amino acids. CDR3 bases: TGTGCCAGCAGGGGACAGCTCCAAGAGACCCAGTACTTC. Protein: CASRGQLQETQYF.

The count of this clone is one. The J gene is TRBJ2-7, the V gene TRBV27; possible D gene TRBD1, 6 bases. Per germline, CDR1 MNHEY and CDR2 SMNVEV (reference sequence). This CDR3 is built from 15 residues. The V and J ends lost 6 bases and 3 bases respectively, with 18 bases between them. The CDR3 sequence is CASRPRRTEIYEQYF. CDR3 DNA: TGTGCCAGCAGGCCAAGGAGGACAGAGATCTACGAGCAGTACTTC.

V and J are TRBV28 and TRBJ2-5, with TRBD1 matching over 9 bases. The CDR3 contains 15 residues. V lost 3 bases to trimming and J lost 1 base; unmatched junction nucleotides: 3. Per the germline V gene, CDR1 is MDHEN and CDR2 is SYDVKM. The DNA for the CDR3 is TGTGCCAGCAGTTTCGGGACAGGGTTCCAAGAGACCCAGTACTTC. This encodes CASSFGTGFQETQYF.

The rearrangement uses TRBV6-5 and TRBJ2-7; a possible D gene is TRBD1 (6 bases). The CDR3 is 14 residues long. Trimming removed 6 bases from V and 2 bases from J, with 14 bases in between. CDR1 and CDR2 (germline): MNHEY, SVGAGI. The CDR3: CASRDPGHPYEQYF. In DNA, the CDR3 is TGTGCCAGCAGGGACCCGGGACACCCCTACGAGCAGTACTTC.

This clone was found once. This chain links TRBV4-1 with TRBJ2-7; 7 nucleotides align to TRBD1. Losses at the gene ends were 6 bases for V and 5 bases for J; bases not matched to a gene: 4. The CDR3 is 12 amino acids. CDR1 is MGHRA and CDR2 is YSYEKL in the germline V gene. The CDR3 DNA sequence: TGCGCCAGCAGACCCGACAGGGACGAGCAGTACTTC. Protein product: CASRPDRDEQYF.

The V and J genes are TRBV2 and TRBJ2-7; the D is unclear. Germline V lookup: CDR1 SNHLY, CDR2 FYNNEI. CDR3 size: 17 residues. Trimming removed 2 bases at V and 0 bases at J, with 17 bases between. CDR3 coding DNA: TGTGCCAGCAGTGAATCCCGGGTCTTCTCAAGCTCCTACGAGCAGTACTTC. Amino acid sequence: CASSESRVFSSSYEQYF.

This chain connects TRBV5-1 to TRBJ2-3; D is possibly TRBD2 (6 bases). Per germline, CDR1 SGHRS and CDR2 YFSETQ. With 4 bases removed from V and 1 base from J, the gap between germline ends came to 16 bases. There are 16 residues in the CDR3. The CDR3 coding sequence is TGCGCCAGCAGCCCAGGTCTAGCGCGGGGCACAGATACGCAGTATTTT. This sequence encodes CASSPGLARGTDTQYF.

The J gene is TRBJ1-4, the V gene TRBV9; D unresolved. The CDR3 is 14 amino acids. Germline assignment: CDR1 SGDLS and CDR2 YYNGEE. V was trimmed by 3 bases and J by 6 bases, leaving 12 bases between them. In DNA, the CDR3 is TGTGCCAGCAGCGCGACATTGGATGATGAAAAACTGTTTTTT. This codes for CASSATLDDEKLFF.

The chain couples TRBV21-1 to TRBJ1-5. TRBV21-1 counts as a pseudogene. This CDR3 has 13 amino acids. CDR3: CASSMKEGQPQHF. CDR3 nucleotide sequence: TGTGCCAGCAGCATGAAGGAGGGTCAGCCCCAGCATTTT.

The chain links TRBV11-3 to TRBJ2-4, with a possible D match to TRBD2 (7 bases). The CDR3 sequence is 15 residues long. Germline CDR1 is SGHNT and CDR2 is YENEEA. V was clipped by 2 bases and J by 2 bases, with 10 bases between them. The CDR3 here is CASSLRGDTKNIQYF. The CDR3 nucleotides are TGTGCCAGCAGCTTACGGGGGGACACCAAAAACATTCAGTACTTC.

The V call is TRBV27, the J call TRBJ1-2; D is undetermined. CDR1 and CDR2 (germline): MNHEY, SMNVEV (reference sequence). V lost 7 bases, J lost 8 bases, and 20 bases lay in between. The CDR3 runs to 14 residues. This CDR3 reads CASTHRGPDGGYTF. The CDR3 DNA reads TGTGCCAGCACACACCGGGGTCCTGATGGCGGCTACACCTTC.

This clone showed up just a few times. The chain joins TRBV5-1 to TRBJ1-1; 7 positions match TRBD1. Trimming took 4 bases from V and 4 from J; bases not matched to a gene: 7. CDR1 is SGHRS, CDR2 YFSETQ, per germline. The CDR3 runs 14 residues. CDR3 sequence reads: CASSGGTAGTEAFF. The CDR3 DNA is TGCGCCAGCAGCGGAGGGACAGCCGGCACTGAAGCTTTCTTT.

The chain employs TRBV4-3 and TRBJ1-4; a weak D match, TRBD1 (5 bases). The CDR3 totals 19 residues. Germline V lookup: CDR1 LGHNA, CDR2 YSLEER. V was cut by 1 base and J by 2 bases, with 20 bases left in between. Here the CDR3 reads CASSQVRFGGVSTNEKLFF. The CDR3 region has the DNA TGCGCCAGCAGCCAAGTCCGGTTTGGAGGGGTGAGCACTAATGAAAAACTGTTTTTT.

This clone was counted only a few times. The chain couples TRBV27 to TRBJ1-1; 8 bases map to TRBD1. The CDR3 sequence is 15 residues long. CDR1 is MNHEY, CDR2 SMNVEV, per germline (reference sequence). V lost 2 bases, J lost 3 bases, and 5 bases stayed unmatched. Here the CDR3 reads CASSLRDRIHTEAFF. The CDR3 bases are TGTGCCAGCAGTTTACGGGACAGGATCCACACTGAAGCTTTCTTT.

The J gene is TRBJ1-2, the V gene TRBV30; D possibly corresponds to TRBD1 (6 bases). This CDR3 has 14 amino acids. Germline-derived CDR1 and CDR2 are GTSNPN and SVGIG (reference sequence). Trimming left V 4 bases short and J 4 bases short, with 16 bases between. CDR3 in DNA: TGTGCCTGGATGGGGGGGCAGGGAACCTATGGCTACACCTTC. Encoded protein: CAWMGGQGTYGYTF.

This rearrangement joins TRBV2 to TRBJ1-3; tentative D call: TRBD1 (6 bases). CDR3 size: 15 residues. Looked up from germline, CDR1 is SNHLY and CDR2 is FYNNEI. Trimming took off 4 bases at V and 0 bases at J, with 10 bases between the two ends. In DNA form, the CDR3 reads TGTGCCAGCAGTGGGGGACACCGCTCTGGAAACACCATATATTTT. The encoded protein is CASSGGHRSGNTIYF.